A single sample is the source of the 22 T cell receptor beta chains below, sequenced in a study of human T cells and chemical hapten exposure. Each CDR3 protein gets one entry after TCRdb re-called the RACE reads with MiXCR. In the table there are tens of thousands of distinct CDR3 sequences, over 8% of which are singletons. Time point: healthy volunteer bleed at 2 weeks. Total RNA was extracted from unfractionated whole blood. Input material: whole blood. The source is a female donor in good health. Some clones in this sample may be carry-over from other donors' samples.

This clonotype showed up just a few times. This chain links TRBV6-5 with TRBJ2-5, with 9 bases matching TRBD1. Germline CDR1 is MNHEY and CDR2 is SVGAGI. The CDR3 runs to 16 residues. With 6 bases clipped from V and 5 bases from J, the junction kept 13 bases outside the gene matches. The CDR3 protein is CASRKPGTGTGETQYF. The CDR3 DNA is TGTGCCAGCAGGAAGCCCGGGACAGGGACGGGGGAGACCCAGTACTTC.

This clonotype has more than one count but fewer than ten. CDR3 sequence: CASSPIQGLTEAFF. The CDR3 region has the DNA TGTGCCAGCTCGCCCATACAGGGGCTTACTGAAGCTTTCTTT. The chain recombines TRBV18 with TRBJ1-1; 7 bases are a match to TRBD1. Trimming took 6 bases from V and 5 from J; bases not matched to a gene: 9. Germline V gene lookup returns CDR1 KGHSH and CDR2 LQKENI. The CDR3 loop spans 14 amino acids.

To note about this clonotype: A read error may explain this, as a much larger clone is one base away. The J gene is TRBJ2-2, the V gene TRBV20-1; TRBD2 might be the D (6 bases). Germline CDR1 is DFQATT and CDR2 is SNEGSKA (reference sequence). The CDR3 extends over 14 amino acids. The CDR3 DNA follows: TGCAGTGCTACCCGCGGGACGGCCACCGGGGGGCTGTTTTTT. Its translation is CSATRGTATGGLFF.

This clonotype has only a few counts. The gene calls are TRBV5-6 and TRBJ2-3; D is unresolved. The V end lost 1 base, the J end lost 2 bases, and 11 bases lay between the germline ends. CDR3 length: 15 amino acids. CDR1 and CDR2 from the germline V gene are SGHDT and YYEEEE. In DNA, the CDR3 is TGTGCCAGCAGCTTGCTGGCGGACGACACAGATACGCAGTATTTT. Translation: CASSLLADDTDTQYF.

The J gene is TRBJ2-5, the V gene TRBV7-2; perhaps TRBD2 as D (7 bases). Germline loops: CDR1 SGHTA, CDR2 FQGNSA. The CDR3 totals 12 residues. With 8 bases removed from V and 5 bases from J, the gap between germline ends came to 12 bases. CDR3 in DNA: TGTGCCAGCCGGAGGGGGGGGGAGACCCAGTACTTC. Its protein product is CASRRGGETQYF. Looking up the rest from reference TRBV7-2 and TRBJ2-5 gives the full variable domain: GAGVSQSPSNKVTEKGKDVELRCDPISGHTALYWYRQSLGQGLEFLIYFQGNSAPDKSGLPSDRFSAERTGGSVSTLTIQRTQQEDSAVYLCASRRGGETQYFGPGTRLLVL.

This chain joins TRBV6-1 and TRBJ1-5; D might be TRBD1 (6 bases). Germline CDR1 is MNHNS and CDR2 is SASEGT. V dropped 1 base and J dropped 4 bases, with 11 bases sitting between them. The CDR3 is 15 residues long. The CDR3 DNA sequence: TGTGCCAGCAGTGAAGGATGGGGGCCGAATCAGCCCCAGCATTTT. It specifies CASSEGWGPNQPQHF.

A few counts support this clonotype. The rearrangement joins TRBV11-2 to TRBJ2-7; 8 bases map to TRBD1. V lost 4 bases, J lost 4 bases, and 3 bases stayed unmatched. The CDR3 is 13 amino acids. Germline loops: CDR1 SGHAT, CDR2 FQNNGV. The DNA for the CDR3 is TGTGCCAGCAGCTCAGGGGGCTTATACGAGCAGTACTTC. This translates into CASSSGGLYEQYF. Using reference TRBV11-2 and TRBJ2-7 for the parts outside the CDR3, the full variable domain is EAGVAQSPRYKIIEKRQSVAFWCNPISGHATLYWYQQILGQGPKLLIQFQNNGVVDDSQLPKDRFSAERLKGVDSTLKIQPAKLEDSAVYLCASSSGGLYEQYFGPGTRLTVT.

The chain uses TRBV3-1 and TRBJ1-1, with TRBD1 matching 8 bases. The CDR3 loop spans 13 amino acids. V lost 1 base, J lost 6 bases, and 1 base stayed unmatched. Germline-derived CDR1 and CDR2 are LGHDT and YNNKEL (reference sequence). Written as DNA, the CDR3 is TGTGCCAGCAGCCAAGCAGGGGGCGCTGAAGCTTTCTTT. Translated: CASSQAGGAEAFF.

This clonotype was counted only a few times. This chain joins TRBV2 and TRBJ1-5; D unresolved. CDR1 is SNHLY, CDR2 FYNNEI, per germline. Trimming stripped 2 bases from V and 0 bases from J, with 5 bases between. The CDR3 contains 14 residues. The CDR3 sequence: CASSESDSNQPQHF. The CDR3 DNA is TGTGCCAGCAGTGAATCGGATAGCAATCAGCCCCAGCATTTT.

This clonotype was counted at least ten times. The chain uses TRBV7-2 and TRBJ2-1, with a tentative D call TRBD1 (6 bases). There are 15 residues in the CDR3. Per the germline V gene, CDR1 is SGHTA and CDR2 is FQGNSA. Trimming cost V 2 bases and J 5 bases, with 13 bases left between them. CDR3 residues: CASSLSRGSNNEQFF. The CDR3 DNA sequence: TGTGCCAGCAGCTTAAGCAGGGGATCTAACAATGAGCAGTTCTTC.

This clonotype was counted many times. The rearrangement uses TRBV6-4 and TRBJ2-1, with D possibly TRBD2 on 5 matching bases. Germline CDR1 MRHNA, CDR2 SNTAGT. With 3 bases removed from V and 0 bases from J, the gap between germline ends came to 12 bases. The CDR3 extends over 16 amino acids. CDR3 bases: TGTGCCAGCAGTGAGTCGCCCGGGAACTCCTACAATGAGCAGTTCTTC. Its translation is CASSESPGNSYNEQFF.

This clonotype was observed at least ten times. The chain couples TRBV6-1 to TRBJ1-6; D gene unclear. Trimming shortened V by 7 bases and J by 0 bases, and 19 bases separated the two germline ends. The CDR3 has 18 amino acids. Per germline, CDR1 MNHNS and CDR2 SASEGT. The CDR3 sequence is CASKLWGSLSSYNSPLHF. The CDR3 DNA sequence: TGTGCCAGCAAGTTGTGGGGATCACTAAGCTCCTATAATTCACCCCTCCACTTT.

The table lists this clonotype with a few counts. The CDR3 here is CASSLGQAEYPRSSYNEQFF. The CDR3 DNA sequence: TGCGCCAGCAGCCTCGGACAGGCGGAATACCCACGGAGCTCCTACAATGAGCAGTTCTTC. The chain couples TRBV5-1 to TRBJ2-1, with 7 bases that match TRBD1. This CDR3 has 20 amino acids. Germline V gene sequence: CDR1 SGHRS, CDR2 YFSETQ. The trim removed 4 bases at V and 0 bases at J, leaving 19 bases unmatched.

In this sample, this clonotype turned up many times. J is TRBJ2-7 and V is TRBV11-2; 11 positions agree with TRBD2. This CDR3 comprises 17 residues. Germline V lookup: CDR1 SGHAT, CDR2 FQNNGV. Trimming took 2 bases from V and 4 from J; bases not matched to a gene: 10. CDR3 region: CASSLPSSRTSGYEQYF. The CDR3 nucleotides read TGTGCCAGCAGCTTACCGAGCTCCCGGACTAGCGGGTACGAGCAGTACTTC.

This clonotype was recorded a few times. The chain has TRBV28 and TRBJ2-6, with D unclear. From germline, CDR1 is MDHEN and CDR2 SYDVKM. The CDR3 is made up of 16 amino acids. The germline V and J ends were trimmed by 3 bases and 1 base, with 10 bases remaining between them. CDR3 amino acids: CASSFLARSGANVLTF. The DNA for the CDR3 is TGTGCCAGCAGTTTTTTGGCCAGATCTGGGGCCAACGTCCTGACTTTC. Based on the CDR3 plus reference TRBV28 and TRBJ2-6, the full variable domain is DVKVTQSSRYLVKRTGEKVFLECVQDMDHENMFWYRQDPGLGLRLIYFSYDVKMKEKGDIPEGYSVSREKKERFSLILESASTNQTSMYLCASSFLARSGANVLTFGAGSRLTVL.

V usage is TRBV5-5 and J usage is TRBJ1-2; tentatively, D is TRBD1 (6 bases). The CDR3 is 14 residues long. Germline CDR1 reads SGHKS; CDR2 reads YYEKEE (reference sequence). The V end was cut by 4 bases, the J end by 6 bases, with 16 bases between. CDR3 in amino acids: CASSKSDSFHGYTF. CDR3 nucleotides: TGTGCCAGCAGCAAATCGGACAGCTTCCATGGCTACACCTTC. Full variable domain (outside the CDR3, taken from reference TRBV5-5 and TRBJ1-2): DAGVTQSPTHLIKTRGQQVTLRCSPISGHKSVSWYQQVLGQGPQFIFQYYEKEERGRGNFPDRFSARQFPNYSSELNVNALLLGDSALYLCASSKSDSFHGYTFGSGTRLTVV.

This clonotype was seen only a few times. This chain uses TRBV3-1 with TRBJ2-3; no reliable D call. The CDR3 is 13 residues long. Germline lookup yields CDR1 LGHDT and CDR2 YNNKEL (reference sequence). V was pared by 0 bases and J by 4 bases, with 5 bases between. The CDR3 coding sequence is TGTGCCAGCAGCCAAGAAGGAGCAGATACGCAGTATTTT. This translates into CASSQEGADTQYF.

The chain recombines TRBV7-2 with TRBJ2-7, with D perhaps TRBD1 or TRBD2 (6 bases each). This CDR3 is built from 16 residues. Germline-derived CDR1 and CDR2 are SGHTA and FQGNSA. Trimming cost V 6 bases and J 2 bases, with 20 bases left between them. The CDR3 sequence is CASSSGPGTFPYEQYF. DNA for the CDR3: TGTGCCAGCAGTAGCGGCCCCGGGACATTCCCCTACGAGCAGTACTTC.

The CDR3 sequence is CASSARTGEAEQYF. CDR3 nucleotide sequence: TGTGCCAGCAGTGCGAGGACAGGGGAGGCCGAGCAGTACTTC. This chain joins TRBV6-1 and TRBJ2-7; 9 bases are shared with TRBD1. CDR1 MNHNS and CDR2 SASEGT come from the germline V gene. V shed 4 bases and J 6 bases; nucleotides not matched to a gene: 7. The CDR3 is made up of 14 amino acids.

The CDR3 DNA sequence: TGCGCCAGCAGCTTGGCCGATGGCAGGGGCTACACTGAAGCTTTCTTT. It yields the protein CASSLADGRGYTEAFF. The V and J genes are TRBV5-1 and TRBJ1-1; D is perhaps TRBD1 (6 bases). Germline-derived CDR1 and CDR2 are SGHRS and YFSETQ. The CDR3 is 16 amino acids. Deletions cut 0 bases from V and 3 bases from J, with 15 bases between.

CDR3 DNA sequence: TGCGCCAGCAGCTTAATAGCGGGAGGGACCTACGAGCAGTACTTC. This sequence encodes CASSLIAGGTYEQYF. The chain uses TRBV5-1 and TRBJ2-7, with 11 nucleotides matching TRBD2. After removal of 2 bases from V and 2 bases from J, the junction contained 3 bases not matched to a gene. Germline V gives CDR1 SGHRS, CDR2 YFSETQ. The CDR3 covers 15 residues.

The V and J genes are TRBV12-3 or TRBV12-4 and TRBJ1-3; no firm D call. Trimming removed 2 bases from V and 4 bases from J, with 3 bases in between. The CDR3 runs 12 residues. For the CDR3, the DNA is TGTGCCAGCAGTTTAAGAGGAAACACCATATATTTT. It encodes CASSLRGNTIYF.